Shown below are 9 T cell receptor beta chains from a single sample sequenced in a study of blood T cell repertoires in COVID-19. The method was immunoSEQ multiplex PCR; TCRdb's version includes in-frame clones alone and lacks a portion of them. The table lists 250,000 or so clones, about 82% of them singletons. The sequenced material came from PBMCs or T cells enriched from blood (not recorded which). All receptors derive from a woman aged 50 to 65 who had recovered from COVID-19.

The chain uses TRBV3-1 (or the pseudogene TRBV3-2) and TRBJ1-2; 8 bases fit TRBD1. This CDR3 spans 15 amino acids. Trimming cost V 1 base and J 6 bases; bases outside gene matches: 7. CDR1 and CDR2 (germline): LGHDT, YNNKEL (reference sequence). The CDR3 sequence: CASSQVGQGADGYTF. The CDR3 DNA is TGTGCCAGCAGCCAAGTCGGACAGGGAGCGGATGGCTACACCTTC.

The sample holds a few counts of this clone. The chain joins TRBV30 to TRBJ1-1; maybe TRBD1 (5 bases). Germline V lookup: CDR1 GTSNPN, CDR2 SVGIG (reference sequence). V gave up 6 bases and J gave up 1 base, with 6 bases separating them. CDR3 length: 11 residues. The CDR3 protein is CACGQNTEAFF. CDR3 nucleotides: TGTGCCTGTGGACAGAACACTGAAGCTTTCTTT.

The chain joins TRBV4-2 to TRBJ1-5, with D hard to call. This CDR3 spans 16 amino acids. Per germline, CDR1 LGHNA and CDR2 YNFKEQ. Trimming pared 1 base from V and 1 base from J, leaving 11 bases between. The chain's CDR3 is CASSQAVGESNQPQHF. CDR3 nucleotide sequence: TGTGCCAGCAGCCAAGCGGTCGGGGAAAGCAATCAGCCCCAGCATTTT.

The V and J genes are TRBV2 and TRBJ1-2, with D possibly TRBD1 on 6 matching bases. The CDR3 contains 15 residues. Germline CDR1 reads SNHLY; CDR2 reads FYNNEI. V shed 5 bases and J shed 0 bases, with 13 bases lying between them. CDR3 residues: CASSYDRTSNYGYTF. CDR3 DNA: TGTGCCAGCAGTTATGACAGGACCTCTAACTATGGCTACACCTTC.

The chain is built from TRBV29-1 and TRBJ2-5, with a possible D match to TRBD1 (5 bases). V lost 2 bases, J lost 2 bases, and 9 bases lay in between. Looked up from germline, CDR1 is SQVTM and CDR2 is ANQGSEA. The CDR3 contains 13 residues. CDR3 nucleotide sequence: TGCAGCGTTGAAATAGGGGCTCAAGAGACCCAGTACTTC. It specifies CSVEIGAQETQYF.

This rearrangement joins TRBV25-1 to TRBJ1-1; perhaps TRBD1 as D (5 bases). CDR3 length: 13 residues. V shed 4 bases and J shed 4 bases, with 10 bases lying between them. Germline CDR1 is MGHDK and CDR2 is SYGVNS. The CDR3 DNA reads as TGTGCCAGCAGTGGGGGCATTGGCACTGAAGCTTTCTTT. It translates to CASSGGIGTEAFF.

The chain has TRBV5-1 and TRBJ1-2, with 7 bases identical to TRBD1. CDR3 size: 15 residues. Losses at the gene ends were 4 bases for V and 8 bases for J; bases not matched to a gene: 14. Germline CDR1 SGHRS, CDR2 YFSETQ. The CDR3 region has the DNA TGCGCCAGCAGCCCGGGGGGGACAGTCGGACGGGGCTACACCTTC. It specifies CASSPGGTVGRGYTF.

The chain couples TRBV2 to TRBJ2-2, with 11 bases identical to TRBD2. CDR3 size: 20 residues. From germline, CDR1 is SNHLY and CDR2 FYNNEI. J was trimmed by 0 bases and V by 2 bases; bases with no gene match: 11. The CDR3 DNA is TGTGCCAGCAGTGAAAAGGACCGACTAGCGGGGCGCACGAACACCGGGGAGCTGTTTTTT. Translating it yields CASSEKDRLAGRTNTGELFF.

Only a few counts were recorded for this clone. Other DNA variants within this sample encode the same CDR3. The chain is built from TRBV7-2 and TRBJ1-3; D not certain. The ends were cut back, 5 bases at V and 1 base at J, with 9 bases in the middle. The CDR3 covers 14 residues. Germline V gene sequence: CDR1 SGHTA, CDR2 FQGNSA. CDR3 sequence: CASSPTSSGNTIYF. Written as DNA, the CDR3 is TGTGCCAGCAGCCCGACATCGTCTGGAAACACCATATATTTT.